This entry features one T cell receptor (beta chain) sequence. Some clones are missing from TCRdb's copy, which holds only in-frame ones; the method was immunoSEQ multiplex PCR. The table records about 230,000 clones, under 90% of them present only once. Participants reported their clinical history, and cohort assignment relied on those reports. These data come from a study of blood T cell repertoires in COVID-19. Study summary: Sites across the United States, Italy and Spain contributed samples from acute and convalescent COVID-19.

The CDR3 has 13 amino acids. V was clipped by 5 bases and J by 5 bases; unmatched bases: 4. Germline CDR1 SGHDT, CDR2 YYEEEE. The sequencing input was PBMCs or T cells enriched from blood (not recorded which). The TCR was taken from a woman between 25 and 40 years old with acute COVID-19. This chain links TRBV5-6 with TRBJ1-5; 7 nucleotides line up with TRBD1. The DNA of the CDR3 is TGTGCCAGCAGTAAGCAGGGGGATCAGCCCCAGCATTTT. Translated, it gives CASSKQGDQPQHF.